This is a list of T cell receptor beta chains from one sample in a study of CD8 T cells in ankylosing spondylitis. TCRdb fed the 5' RACE reads into MiXCR, producing one record per CDR3 protein. Of 200,000 or so distinct CDR3 sequences listed, 20% to 30% were seen once; the top ten hold less than 8.5%. The sequenced sample was blood, either unsorted or a sorted T cell fraction (not recorded which). The receptor set was obtained from a male donor with ankylosing spondylitis or in good health (not recorded which). Each CDR3 is given with its conserved first and last residue. Fields, in order: clone size, D gene, J gene, V gene, CDR3 protein, CDR3 DNA. A D gene is named only where the DNA matches it firmly. Where a row states a size, it is once, few, many or the class of an expanded clone; other rows omit it.

abundance: NA
d_gene: NA
j_gene: TRBJ2-5
v_gene: TRBV20-1
CDR3aa: CSASPRLVQLETQYF
CDR3nt: TGCAGTGCTAGTCCCAGACTAGTTCAATTGGAGACCCAGTACTTC

abundance: NA
d_gene: TRBD1
j_gene: TRBJ2-5
v_gene: TRBV10-3
CDR3aa: CAISKTGQGYWETQYF
CDR3nt: TGTGCCATCAGCAAGACGGGACAGGGGTACTGGGAGACCCAGTACTTC

abundance: few
d_gene: NA
j_gene: TRBJ2-1
v_gene: TRBV15
CDR3aa: CATSREAIRVDEQFF
CDR3nt: TGTGCCACCAGCAGAGAGGCTATTAGGGTCGATGAGCAGTTCTTC

abundance: many
d_gene: TRBD1
j_gene: TRBJ1-1
v_gene: TRBV4-1
CDR3aa: CASSGAGTVNTEAFF
CDR3nt: TGCGCCAGCAGCGGTGCCGGGACAGTGAACACTGAAGCTTTCTTT

abundance: NA
d_gene: TRBD1
j_gene: TRBJ1-3
v_gene: TRBV6-1
CDR3aa: CASMTGGTGNTIYF
CDR3nt: TGTGCCAGCATGACAGGGGGCACTGGAAACACCATATATTTT

abundance: NA
d_gene: TRBD2
j_gene: TRBJ2-1
v_gene: TRBV6-5
CDR3aa: CASSSVPSGSRNEQFF
CDR3nt: TGTGCCAGCAGTTCTGTCCCTAGCGGGAGTCGGAATGAGCAGTTCTTC

abundance: NA
d_gene: NA
j_gene: TRBJ2-2
v_gene: TRBV5-1
CDR3aa: CASSSTRDGGGELFF
CDR3nt: TGCGCCAGCAGCTCAACTAGGGACGGAGGCGGGGAGCTGTTTTTT

abundance: many
d_gene: TRBD1
j_gene: TRBJ2-3
v_gene: TRBV29-1
CDR3aa: CSVEDRGTGTTDTQYF
CDR3nt: TGCAGCGTTGAAGATCGGGGGACAGGGACCACAGATACGCAGTATTTT

abundance: many
d_gene: NA
j_gene: TRBJ2-5
v_gene: TRBV20-1
CDR3aa: CSAPLDRRETQYF
CDR3nt: TGCAGTGCTCCCCTAGACAGGAGAGAGACCCAGTACTTC

abundance: many
d_gene: TRBD2
j_gene: TRBJ2-7
v_gene: TRBV27
CDR3aa: CASICRPGLAAPKHYEQYF
CDR3nt: TGTGCCAGCATTTGCCGCCCGGGACTAGCGGCTCCCAAGCACTACGAGCAGTACTTC

abundance: many
d_gene: NA
j_gene: TRBJ1-3
v_gene: TRBV4-1
CDR3aa: CASSPSPSGSSGNTIYF
CDR3nt: TGCGCCAGCAGCCCATCTCCAAGCGGGAGCTCTGGAAACACCATATATTTT

abundance: many
d_gene: NA
j_gene: TRBJ1-2
v_gene: TRBV5-1
CDR3aa: CASSLAQDKGGGYTF
CDR3nt: TGCGCCAGCAGCTTAGCCCAGGATAAAGGCGGAGGCTACACCTTC

abundance: many
d_gene: NA
j_gene: TRBJ2-5
v_gene: TRBV6-5
CDR3aa: CASSYLGEETQYF
CDR3nt: TGTGCCAGCAGTTATTTGGGGGAAGAGACCCAGTACTTC

abundance: NA
d_gene: TRBD1
j_gene: TRBJ1-1
v_gene: TRBV5-4
CDR3aa: CASSRQGADTEAFF
CDR3nt: TGTGCCAGCAGCCGACAGGGGGCCGACACTGAAGCTTTCTTT

abundance: few
d_gene: NA
j_gene: TRBJ2-7
v_gene: TRBV11-2
CDR3aa: CASSRNSFGEQYF
CDR3nt: TGTGCCAGCAGCCGAAACTCTTTTGGCGAGCAGTACTTC